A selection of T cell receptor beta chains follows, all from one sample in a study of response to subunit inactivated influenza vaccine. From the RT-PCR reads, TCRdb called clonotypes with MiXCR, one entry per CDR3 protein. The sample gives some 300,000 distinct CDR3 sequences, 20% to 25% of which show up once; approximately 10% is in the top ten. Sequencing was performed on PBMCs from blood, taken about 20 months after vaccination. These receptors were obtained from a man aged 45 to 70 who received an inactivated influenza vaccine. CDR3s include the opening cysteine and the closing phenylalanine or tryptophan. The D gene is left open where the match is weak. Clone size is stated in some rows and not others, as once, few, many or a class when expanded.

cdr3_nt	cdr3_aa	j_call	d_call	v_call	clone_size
TGCGCCAGCAGCCAAGACGGCATCGCTCCGTACAATGAGCAGTTCTTC	CASSQDGIAPYNEQFF	TRBJ2-1	-	TRBV4-3	-
TGTGCCAGCAGTTCCGCCAGACCCAACTTCTTGGGAAACTCCTACGAGCAGTACTTC	CASSSARPNFLGNSYEQYF	TRBJ2-7	-	TRBV28	-
TGCAGTGCTAGAGATTCCCTTATTGTCGGCCCCAATCAGCCCCAGCATTTT	CSARDSLIVGPNQPQHF	TRBJ1-5	-	TRBV20-1	-
TGCGCCAGCAGCCGGGACAGGAGCAACGAGCAGTACTTC	CASSRDRSNEQYF	TRBJ2-7	TRBD1	TRBV5-1	-
TGCGCCAGCAGCTTGGGGGACCGTGAAAAACTGTTTTTT	CASSLGDREKLFF	TRBJ1-4	-	TRBV5-1	few
TGCAGTGCTCAAACCTCCTCTACCGGGACAGGGTTTGGCTACACCTTC	CSAQTSSTGTGFGYTF	TRBJ1-2	TRBD1	TRBV20-1	many
TGTGCCAGCAGCCCGATAAGCCAGATCAAGAGGTCACCCCTCCACTTT	CASSPISQIKRSPLHF	TRBJ1-6	-	TRBV5-8	few
TGTGCCAGCAGTCAGACAGGGTCTGACGAGCAGTACTTC	CASSQTGSDEQYF	TRBJ2-7	TRBD1	TRBV6-1	-
TGTGCCAGCAGCCAAGGCCAAGGTGGCTACACCTTC	CASSQGQGGYTF	TRBJ1-2	-	TRBV3-1	few
TGTGCCAGCAGCTTAGTAGATTGGGGGCGTTCCCAAGAGACCCAGTACTTC	CASSLVDWGRSQETQYF	TRBJ2-5	-	TRBV11-2	-
TGTGCCAGCAGCTATACAGGGGGCAATTCACCCCTCCACTTT	CASSYTGGNSPLHF	TRBJ1-6	TRBD1	TRBV12-3/TRBV12-4	few
TGTGCCTCCCAGGGCACAGATACGCAGTATTTT	CASQGTDTQYF	TRBJ2-3	-	TRBV7-9	few
TGTGCCAGCAGCTTGGCTACGGACCACAAAGCTTTCTTT	CASSLATDHKAFF	TRBJ1-1	-	TRBV5-4	-
TGTGCCAGCAGCCAAGATTCGGGACCGCCCTATGGCTACACCTTC	CASSQDSGPPYGYTF	TRBJ1-2	-	TRBV3-1	-
TGTGCCAGCAGTTTAATTCAGGGCTATGGCTACACCTTC	CASSLIQGYGYTF	TRBJ1-2	-	TRBV27	few
TGCAGTGCTAGGGCCTCAGGGTACAATGAGCAGTTCTTC	CSARASGYNEQFF	TRBJ2-1	-	TRBV20-1	-
TGCAGCGTTGGGATGGGGCGAAGCTATGGCTACACCTTC	CSVGMGRSYGYTF	TRBJ1-2	-	TRBV29-1	many
TGCAGCGCTGCTTCGACGGGCACTGAAGCTTTCTTT	CSAASTGTEAFF	TRBJ1-1	-	TRBV29-1	few
TGTGCCACCAGCAGAGAAGCGGCTCTCAATGAGCAGTTCTTC	CATSREAALNEQFF	TRBJ2-1	-	TRBV15	few
TGTGCCAGCTCACCACCGGCAGGCTACAATGAGCAGTTCTTC	CASSPPAGYNEQFF	TRBJ2-1	-	TRBV18	-
TGTGCCAGCAGCTCCCCGACGGCGGACGACTCTGGAAACACCATATATTTT	CASSSPTADDSGNTIYF	TRBJ1-3	-	TRBV7-9	many
TGTGCCAGCAGTTCGATACAGATCCCCGAGCAGTACTTC	CASSSIQIPEQYF	TRBJ2-7	-	TRBV5-4	few
TGCAGTGCTAGATTACAGGATCCGGGAGACTATGGCTACTCCTTC	CSARLQDPGDYGYSF	TRBJ1-2	-	TRBV20-1	few
TGCAGCGTTGAATACGGGCGGGGAGTAGGGGATCAGCCCCAGCATTTT	CSVEYGRGVGDQPQHF	TRBJ1-5	-	TRBV29-1	few
TGCGCCAGCAGGATTAATAATTCACCCCTCCACTTT	CASRINNSPLHF	TRBJ1-6	-	TRBV5-1	-
TGTGCCACCAGCAGAGAACTAGCGGGGAACAATGAGCAGTTCTTC	CATSRELAGNNEQFF	TRBJ2-1	TRBD2	TRBV15	-
TGCAGCGTTCTGCAGGGAAGCTCCTACAATGAGCAGTTCTTC	CSVLQGSSYNEQFF	TRBJ2-1	-	TRBV29-1	few
TGCAGTGCTAGTTTTGGCCCCATGAACACTGAAGCTTTCTTT	CSASFGPMNTEAFF	TRBJ1-1	-	TRBV20-1	-
TGTGCCAGCAGCTTCTCCGCCCTGGAGCAGTACTTC	CASSFSALEQYF	TRBJ2-7	-	TRBV5-5	-